This is a list of T cell receptor beta chains from one sample in a study of blood T cell repertoires in COVID-19. Clones were sequenced by immunoSEQ multiplex PCR, and TCRdb holds only the in-frame ones, with some missing. Of about 200,000 clones listed, around 84% were seen once; the top ten hold more than 2.5%. Material for sequencing was peripheral blood. All receptors come from a man between 60 and 75 years old with acute or convalescent COVID-19. Both conserved end residues are part of each CDR3. Each record gives: CDR3 length, D gene, clone size, V gene, J gene, CDR3 DNA, CDR3 protein. D genes are given only for firm matches. Clone size, where shown, is once, few, many, or a class for clones that have expanded.

>15|NA|few|TRBV3-1/TRBV3-2|TRBJ1-5
TGTGCCAGCAGCCAAGTTAAGGGGAGCAATCAGCCCCAGCATTTT
CASSQVKGSNQPQHF
>12|NA|NA|TRBV7-2|TRBJ1-5
TGTGCCAGCAGTCCGGAGTATCAGCCCCAGCATTTT
CASSPEYQPQHF
>13|NA|once|TRBV6-1|TRBJ2-3
TGTGCCAGCAGTGGCTTGGGGCCAGATACGCAGTATTTT
CASSGLGPDTQYF
>15|NA|NA|TRBV1|TRBJ2-5
TGCACCAGCAGCCAAGATTTAGGGGCGAGCGAGACCCAGTACTTC
CTSSQDLGASETQYF
>17|NA|NA|TRBV7-9|TRBJ1-5
TGTGCCAGCAGCTTAGCGGAGCCAAACAGGCCCCATCAGCCCCAGCATTTT
CASSLAEPNRPHQPQHF
>16|TRBD1|NA|TRBV5-1|TRBJ2-5
TGCGCCAGCAGCCCGGGCGGACAGGGAAAAGAGGAGACCCAGTACTTC
CASSPGGQGKEETQYF
>13|NA|NA|TRBV29-1|TRBJ1-1
TGCAGCGCCCAGGGAGGGGGGAACACTGAAGCTTTCTTT
CSAQGGGNTEAFF
>15|NA|NA|TRBV18|TRBJ2-2
TGTGCCAGCTCACCAGCAGGGACGAACACCGGGGAGCTGTTTTTT
CASSPAGTNTGELFF
>13|NA|NA|TRBV7-2|TRBJ1-6
TGTGCCAGCAGCTTAGTGAGAGGTTCACCCCTCCACTTT
CASSLVRGSPLHF
>14|NA|NA|TRBV11-3|TRBJ2-1
TGTGCCAGCAGCTCCCACGCGGTGGACAATGAGCAGTTCTTC
CASSSHAVDNEQFF
>11|NA|NA|TRBV11-2|TRBJ2-7
TGTGCCAGCAGCGTCCTCGGCGAGCAGTACTTC
CASSVLGEQYF
>15|TRBD2|NA|TRBV19|TRBJ2-5
TGTGCCAGTAGTATAGCCCCACTAGCGTCGGAGACCCAGTACTTC
CASSIAPLASETQYF
>15|NA|NA|TRBV30|TRBJ2-7
TGTGCCTGGAGTGTCGACAGGAGAGGCGGCTACGAGCAGTACTTC
CAWSVDRRGGYEQYF
>17|NA|many|TRBV2|TRBJ1-5
TGTGCCAGCAGTGAAGGGCGGGGGCAATCCCCAAATCAGCCCCAGCATTTT
CASSEGRGQSPNQPQHF
>15|TRBD1|NA|TRBV28|TRBJ1-6
TGTGCCAGCAGTTTAGGGACAGCAAGTAATTCACCCCTCCACTTT
CASSLGTASNSPLHF
>13|NA|NA|TRBV19|TRBJ1-1
TGTGCCAGTAGTATAGGCGAGAACACTGAAGCTTTCTTT
CASSIGENTEAFF
>14|NA|NA|TRBV6-1|TRBJ2-7
TGTGCCAGCAGTGAAGTCCAGGGCTCCTACGAGCAGTACTTC
CASSEVQGSYEQYF
>15|TRBD1|NA|TRBV19|TRBJ2-2
TGTGCCAGTAGTATAGAGACAGGGGGCACCGGGGAGCTGTTTTTT
CASSIETGGTGELFF
>14|TRBD1|NA|TRBV5-1|TRBJ2-7
TGCGCCAGCAGGGAGACAGGGGGCGTGTACGAGCAGTACTTC
CASRETGGVYEQYF
>14|TRBD1|few|TRBV9|TRBJ2-1
TGTGCCAGCAGCGTCTGGACAGGGGAAGGTGAGCAGTTCTTC
CASSVWTGEGEQFF
>14|NA|NA|TRBV28|TRBJ2-7
TGTGCCAGCAGCACCCTAGGAGGCTCCTACGAGCAGTACTTC
CASSTLGGSYEQYF
>15|NA|NA|TRBV7-9|TRBJ2-3
TGTGCCAGCAGCTTTTCAGCGGATAGCACAGATACGCAGTATTTT
CASSFSADSTDTQYF
>16|TRBD1|NA|TRBV28|TRBJ1-1
TGTGCCAGCAGTCCCTTGGGGGGACAGGGGCTCACTGAAGCTTTCTTT
CASSPLGGQGLTEAFF